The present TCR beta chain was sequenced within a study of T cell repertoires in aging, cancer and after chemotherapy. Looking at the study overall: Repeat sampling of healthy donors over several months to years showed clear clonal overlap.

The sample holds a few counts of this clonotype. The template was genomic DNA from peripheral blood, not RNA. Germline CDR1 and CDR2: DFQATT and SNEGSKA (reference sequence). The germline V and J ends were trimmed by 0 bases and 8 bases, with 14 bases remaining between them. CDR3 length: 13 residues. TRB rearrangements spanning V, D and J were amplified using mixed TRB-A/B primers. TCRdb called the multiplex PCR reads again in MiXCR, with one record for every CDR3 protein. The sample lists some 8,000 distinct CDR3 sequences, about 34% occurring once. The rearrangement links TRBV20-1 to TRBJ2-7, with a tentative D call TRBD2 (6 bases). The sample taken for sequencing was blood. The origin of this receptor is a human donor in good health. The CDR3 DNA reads TGCAGTGCTAGAGAGGAAGTCGGGGGAAAGCAGTACTTC. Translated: CSAREEVGGKQYF.